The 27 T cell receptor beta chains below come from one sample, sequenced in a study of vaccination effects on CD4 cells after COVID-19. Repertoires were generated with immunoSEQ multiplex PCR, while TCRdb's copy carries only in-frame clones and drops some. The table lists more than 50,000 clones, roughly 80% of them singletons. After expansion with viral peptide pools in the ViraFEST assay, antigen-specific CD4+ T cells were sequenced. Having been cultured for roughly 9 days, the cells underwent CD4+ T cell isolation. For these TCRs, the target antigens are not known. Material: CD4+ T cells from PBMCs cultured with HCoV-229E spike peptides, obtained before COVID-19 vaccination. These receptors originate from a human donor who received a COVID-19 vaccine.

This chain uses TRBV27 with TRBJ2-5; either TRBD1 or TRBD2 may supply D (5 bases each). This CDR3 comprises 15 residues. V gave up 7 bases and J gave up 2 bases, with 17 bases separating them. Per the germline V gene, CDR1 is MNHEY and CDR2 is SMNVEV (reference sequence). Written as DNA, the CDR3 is TGTGCCAGCAAGGGACCAGGGCGTTGGCAAGAGACCCAGTACTTC. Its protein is CASKGPGRWQETQYF.

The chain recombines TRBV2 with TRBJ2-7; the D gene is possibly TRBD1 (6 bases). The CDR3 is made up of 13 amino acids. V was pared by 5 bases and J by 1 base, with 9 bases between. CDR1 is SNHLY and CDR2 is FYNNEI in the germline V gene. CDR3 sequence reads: CASSKDRSYEQYV. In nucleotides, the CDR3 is TGTGCCAGCAGTAAGGACAGATCCTACGAGCAGTACGTC.

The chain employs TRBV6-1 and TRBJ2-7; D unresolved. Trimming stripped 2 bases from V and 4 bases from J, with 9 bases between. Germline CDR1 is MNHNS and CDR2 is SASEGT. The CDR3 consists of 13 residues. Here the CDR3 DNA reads TGTGCCAGCAGTGAAATAGACCGGTACGAGCAGTACGTC. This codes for CASSEIDRYEQYV.

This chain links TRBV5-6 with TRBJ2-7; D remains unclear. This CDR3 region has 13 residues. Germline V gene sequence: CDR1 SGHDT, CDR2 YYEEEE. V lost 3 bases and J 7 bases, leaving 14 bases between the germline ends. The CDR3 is CASSSQAVFEQYV. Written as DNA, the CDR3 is TGTGCCAGCAGCTCCCAAGCCGTTTTTGAGCAGTACGTC.

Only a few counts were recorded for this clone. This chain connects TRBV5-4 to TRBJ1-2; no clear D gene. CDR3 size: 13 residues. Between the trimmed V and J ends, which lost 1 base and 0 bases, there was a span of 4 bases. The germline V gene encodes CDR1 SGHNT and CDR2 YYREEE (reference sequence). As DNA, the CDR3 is TGTGCCAGCAGCTTGACAGCTAACTATGGCTACACCTTC. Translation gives CASSLTANYGYTF.

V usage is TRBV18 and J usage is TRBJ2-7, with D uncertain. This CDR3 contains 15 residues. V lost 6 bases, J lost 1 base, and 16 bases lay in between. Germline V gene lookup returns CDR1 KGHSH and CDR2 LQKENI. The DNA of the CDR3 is TGTGCCAGCTCTATAGCTGCAGGAGAGTCCTACGAGCAGTACGTC. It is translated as CASSIAAGESYEQYV.

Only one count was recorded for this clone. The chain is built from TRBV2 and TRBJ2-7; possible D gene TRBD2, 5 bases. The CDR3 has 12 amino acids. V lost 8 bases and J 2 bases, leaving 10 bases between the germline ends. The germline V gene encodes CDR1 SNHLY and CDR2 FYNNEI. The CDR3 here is CASRREAYEQYV. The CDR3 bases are TGTGCCAGCCGACGGGAAGCCTACGAGCAGTACGTC.

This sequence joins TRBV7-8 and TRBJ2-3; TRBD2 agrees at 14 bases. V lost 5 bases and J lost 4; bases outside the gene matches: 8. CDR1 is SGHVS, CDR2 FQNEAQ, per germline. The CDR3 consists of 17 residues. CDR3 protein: CASSTGLAGAYADTQYF. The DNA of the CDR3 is TGTGCCAGCAGCACGGGACTAGCGGGGGCCTATGCAGATACGCAGTATTTT.

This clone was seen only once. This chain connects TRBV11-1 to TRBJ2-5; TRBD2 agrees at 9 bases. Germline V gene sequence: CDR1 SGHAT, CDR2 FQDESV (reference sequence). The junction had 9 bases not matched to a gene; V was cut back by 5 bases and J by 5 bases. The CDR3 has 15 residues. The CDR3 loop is CASSLSGGRVETQYF. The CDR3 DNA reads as TGTGCCAGCAGCCTCAGCGGGGGGCGGGTGGAGACCCAGTACTTC.

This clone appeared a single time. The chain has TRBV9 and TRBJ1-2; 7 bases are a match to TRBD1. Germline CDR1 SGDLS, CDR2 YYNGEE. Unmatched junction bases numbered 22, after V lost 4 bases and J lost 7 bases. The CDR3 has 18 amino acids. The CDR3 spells CASSLLDSRQGGHSGYTF. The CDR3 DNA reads TGTGCCAGCAGCTTACTAGACTCCCGACAGGGAGGACATAGTGGCTACACCTTC.

CDR3 nucleotides: TGTGCCAGCAGTCTGGCGGACACCATATATTTT. Its protein is CASSLADTIYF. The chain links TRBV7-2 to TRBJ1-3, with D unresolved. The CDR3 is 11 residues long. The germline V and J ends were trimmed by 6 bases and 8 bases, with 8 bases remaining between them. CDR1 SGHTA and CDR2 FQGNSA come from the germline V gene.

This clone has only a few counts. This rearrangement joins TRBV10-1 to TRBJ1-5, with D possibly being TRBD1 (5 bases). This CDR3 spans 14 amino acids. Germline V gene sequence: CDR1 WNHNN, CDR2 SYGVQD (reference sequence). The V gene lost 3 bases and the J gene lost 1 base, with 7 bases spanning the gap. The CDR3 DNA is TGCGCCAGCAGTGACGGGGGGAGCAATCAGCCCCAGCATTTT. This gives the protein CASSDGGSNQPQHF.

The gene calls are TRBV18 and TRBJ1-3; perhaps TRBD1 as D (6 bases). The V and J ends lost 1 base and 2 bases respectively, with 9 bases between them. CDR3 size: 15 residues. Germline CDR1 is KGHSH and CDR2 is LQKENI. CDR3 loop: CASSPLQGPGNTIYF. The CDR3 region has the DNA TGTGCCAGCTCACCACTTCAGGGGCCTGGAAACACCATATATTTT.

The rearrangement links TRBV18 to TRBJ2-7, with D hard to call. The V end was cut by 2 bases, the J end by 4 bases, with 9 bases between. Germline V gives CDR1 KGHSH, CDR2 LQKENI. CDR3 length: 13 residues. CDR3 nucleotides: TGTGCCAGCTCACCATTACCAGGATACGAGCAGTACGTC. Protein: CASSPLPGYEQYV.

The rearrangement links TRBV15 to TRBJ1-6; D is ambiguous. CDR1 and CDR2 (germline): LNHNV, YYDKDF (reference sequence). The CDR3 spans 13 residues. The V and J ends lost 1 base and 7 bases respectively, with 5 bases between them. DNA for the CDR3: TGTGCCACCAGCAGAGCAGCCAATTCACCCCTCCACTTT. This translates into CATSRAANSPLHF.

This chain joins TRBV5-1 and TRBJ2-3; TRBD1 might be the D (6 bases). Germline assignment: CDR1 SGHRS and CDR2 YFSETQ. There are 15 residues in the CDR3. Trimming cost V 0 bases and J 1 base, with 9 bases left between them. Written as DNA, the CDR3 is TGCGCCAGCAGCTTGGTAGGGGGAGGCACAGATACGCAGTATTTT. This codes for CASSLVGGGTDTQYF.

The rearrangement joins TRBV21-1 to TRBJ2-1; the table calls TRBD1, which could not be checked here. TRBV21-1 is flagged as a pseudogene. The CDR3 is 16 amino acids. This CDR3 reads CASSKNTGQGYNEQFF. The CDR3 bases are TGTGCCAGCAGCAAGAACACGGGACAGGGCTACAATGAGCAGTTCTTC.

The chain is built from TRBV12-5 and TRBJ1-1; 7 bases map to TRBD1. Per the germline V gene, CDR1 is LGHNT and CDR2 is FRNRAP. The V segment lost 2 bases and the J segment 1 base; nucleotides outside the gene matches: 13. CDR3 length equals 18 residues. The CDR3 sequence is CASGLTPDGQAANTEAFF. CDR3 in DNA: TGTGCTAGTGGTTTGACCCCGGACGGACAGGCGGCGAACACTGAAGCTTTCTTT.

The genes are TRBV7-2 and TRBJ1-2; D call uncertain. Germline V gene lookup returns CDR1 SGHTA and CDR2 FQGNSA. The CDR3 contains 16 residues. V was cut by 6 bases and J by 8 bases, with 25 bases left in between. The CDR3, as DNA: TGTGCCAGCAGTCGTACCCCCGTGGGTCCTCTAAAGGGCTACACCTTC. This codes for CASSRTPVGPLKGYTF.

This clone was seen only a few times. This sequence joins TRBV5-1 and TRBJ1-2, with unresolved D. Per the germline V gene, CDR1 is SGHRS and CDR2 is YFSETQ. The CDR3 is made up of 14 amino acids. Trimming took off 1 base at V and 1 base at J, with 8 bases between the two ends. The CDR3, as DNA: TGCGCCAGCAGCTTGATCCCGGATAACTATGGCTACACCTTC. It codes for CASSLIPDNYGYTF.

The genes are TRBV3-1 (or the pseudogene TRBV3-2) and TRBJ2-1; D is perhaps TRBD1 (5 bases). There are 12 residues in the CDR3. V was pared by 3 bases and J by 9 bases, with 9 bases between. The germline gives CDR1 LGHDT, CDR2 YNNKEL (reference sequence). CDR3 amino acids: CASSHLGVEQFF. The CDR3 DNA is TGTGCCAGCAGCCACCTAGGGGTTGAGCAGTTCTTC.

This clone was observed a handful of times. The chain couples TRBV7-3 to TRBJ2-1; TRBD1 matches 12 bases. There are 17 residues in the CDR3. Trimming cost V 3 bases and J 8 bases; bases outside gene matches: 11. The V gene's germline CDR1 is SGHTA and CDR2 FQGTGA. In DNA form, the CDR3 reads TGTGCCAGCAGCTTGGGGACAGGGGGCTTATTTAGGGATGAGCAGTTCTTC. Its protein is CASSLGTGGLFRDEQFF.

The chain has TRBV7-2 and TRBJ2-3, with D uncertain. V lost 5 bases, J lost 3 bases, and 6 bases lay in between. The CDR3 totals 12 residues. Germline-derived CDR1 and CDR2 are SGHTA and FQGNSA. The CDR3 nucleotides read TGTGCCAGCAGCCTGCGGACAGATACGCAGTATTTT. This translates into CASSLRTDTQYF. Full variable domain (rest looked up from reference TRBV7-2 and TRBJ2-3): GAGVSQSPSNKVTEKGKDVELRCDPISGHTALYWYRQSLGQGLEFLIYFQGNSAPDKSGLPSDRFSAERTGGSVSTLTIQRTQQEDSAVYLCASSLRTDTQYFGPGTRLTVL.

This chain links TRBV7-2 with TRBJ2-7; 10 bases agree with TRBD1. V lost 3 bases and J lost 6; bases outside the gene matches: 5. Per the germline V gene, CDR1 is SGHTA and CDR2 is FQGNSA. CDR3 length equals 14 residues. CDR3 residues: CASSFRQGAGEQYV. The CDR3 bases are TGTGCCAGCAGCTTTCGACAGGGGGCAGGCGAGCAGTACGTC.

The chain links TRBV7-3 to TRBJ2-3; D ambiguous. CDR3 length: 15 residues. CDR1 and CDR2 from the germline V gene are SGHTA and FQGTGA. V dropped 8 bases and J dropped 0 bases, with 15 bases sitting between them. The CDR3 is CASRRRPSSTDTQYF. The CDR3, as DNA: TGTGCCAGCCGGCGCAGACCCTCTAGCACAGATACGCAGTATTTT. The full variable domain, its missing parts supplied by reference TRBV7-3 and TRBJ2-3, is GAGVSQTPSNKVTEKGKYVELRCDPISGHTALYWYRQSLGQGPEFLIYFQGTGAADDSGLPNDRFFAVRPEGSVSTLKIQRTERGDSAVYLCASRRRPSSTDTQYFGPGTRLTVL.

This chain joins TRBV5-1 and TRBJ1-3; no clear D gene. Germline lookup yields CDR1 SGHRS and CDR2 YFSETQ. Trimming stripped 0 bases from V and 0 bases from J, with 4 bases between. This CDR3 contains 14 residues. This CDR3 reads CASSLDTSGNTIYF. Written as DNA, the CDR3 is TGCGCCAGCAGCTTGGACACCTCTGGAAACACCATATATTTT.

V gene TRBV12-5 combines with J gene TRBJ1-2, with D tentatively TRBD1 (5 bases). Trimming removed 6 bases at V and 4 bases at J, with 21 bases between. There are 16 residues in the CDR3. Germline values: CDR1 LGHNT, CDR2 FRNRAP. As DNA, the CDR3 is TGTGCTAGTGGAGGCACCTGGGGGGGGAACATCTATGGCTACACCTTC. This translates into CASGGTWGGNIYGYTF.